This TCR beta chain was recovered during a study of T cell repertoires in cytomegalovirus infection. The CDR3 spans 15 residues. V gave up 1 base and J gave up 4 bases; unmatched junction bases: 5. Germline V gives CDR1 SGHVS, CDR2 FNYEAQ. MiXCR, applied by TCRdb to the reads, yields one record per CDR3 protein. The sample carries fewer than 350,000 distinct CDR3 sequences, roughly 15% recorded once. This clonotype came up many times. The sequenced sample was PBMCs. This chain connects TRBV7-6 to TRBJ2-7, with 9 bases identical to TRBD1. The sequence derives from a human donor in good health (CMV status not recorded). Some clones in this sample may be carry-over from other donors' samples. Here the CDR3 DNA reads TGTGCCAGCAGCTTAGAACAGGGGGCGCGGTACGAGCAGTACTTC. Translated, it gives CASSLEQGARYEQYF. Full variable domain (rest looked up from reference TRBV7-6 and TRBJ2-7): GAGVSQSPRYKVTKRGQDVALRCDPISGHVSLYWYRQALGQGPEFLTYFNYEAQQDKSGLPNDRFSAERPEGSISTLTIQRTEQRDSAMYRCASSLEQGARYEQYFGPGTRLTVT.